A single TCR beta chain is shown here with its context. Its target is unknown. Each sorted subset replicate got 200 ng genomic DNA, approximately 27,000 genomes. Under the authors' procedure: For the immunoSEQ data, sequences were junction-only without quality scores, so filtering differed. The method was immunoSEQ multiplex PCR; TCRdb's version includes in-frame clones alone and lacks a portion of them. The V and J calls and clone size come from that table; D and trimming were worked out from the DNA. The top ten clones hold 0.39% of a sample with about 2.3 million clones, approximately 95% of them seen once. Germline values: CDR1 MNHNS, CDR2 SASEGT. V was shortened by 3 bases and J by 3 bases, with 10 bases between the two germline ends. This CDR3 comprises 14 residues. Negatively enriched CD4+ T cells were divided by CD45RA into naive and memory. The data originate from a study of shared clonotypes between healthy human individuals. Regarding the study as a whole: A few donors held around 5% of naive CD4 clonotypes in common.

Sequenced input: naive CD4+ T cells from PBMCs. As for subset: CD45RA+ positively selected. The genes are TRBV6-1 and TRBJ2-3, with D unclear. This TCR was recovered from a man between 18 and 29 years old in good health. Some clones in this sample may be carry-over from other donors' samples. CDR3 region: CASSEPVTTDTQYF. The CDR3 DNA follows: TGTGCCAGCAGTGAGCCGGTGACGACAGATACGCAGTATTTT.